Reported below is one T cell receptor (beta chain). The antigen is not known. This sample was included in a study of T cell responses to AZD1222 COVID-19 vaccine. Notes on the study in general: Regions left unmutated in variants are reportedly the target of nearly half of spike-specific TCRs.

CDR1 is SGHTA, CDR2 FQGNSA, per germline. V lost 6 bases to trimming and J lost 2 bases; unmatched junction nucleotides: 8. The CDR3 runs to 15 residues. Pooled in the analysis were second doses at about 4 or about 12 weeks. Produced via immunoSEQ multiplex PCR; TCRdb's table is partial and in-frame only. The table includes about 200,000 clones, 93% detected once. The sample was peripheral blood, taken 28 days after the second AZD1222 dose. This receptor was obtained from an adult who received the AZD1222 COVID-19 vaccine. V and J are TRBV7-2 and TRBJ2-5, with 8 bases identical to TRBD2. CDR3 sequence: CASRPTSGPQETQYF. Written as DNA, the CDR3 is TGTGCCAGCAGGCCTACTAGCGGACCTCAAGAGACCCAGTACTTC.